The source of this TCR beta chain is a study of identifying expanded T cells in peripheral blood. Comments on this clone: The antigen is not known.

General observations from the study: Clone count variance between roughly 2-week samples rose with total template count. Over around two and four weeks, about 15 and 19 clones changed, versus more than 1 between replicates.

During the collection period, no donor immune events like infections were recorded. Trimming pared 2 bases from V and 3 bases from J, leaving 10 bases between. The CDR3 extends over 14 amino acids. Per germline, CDR1 KGHSH and CDR2 LQKENI. Sequencing was performed with immunoSEQ multiplex PCR; in TCRdb, only in-frame clones are kept and a portion is missing. There are tens of thousands of clones in the sample; about nine tenths occur only once, and approximately 3% lies in the top ten. The sequencing sample was made of blood. The sequence derives from a person aged 18 to 75 in good health. This sequence joins TRBV18 and TRBJ1-1; maybe TRBD1 (6 bases). The CDR3 nucleotides read TGTGCCAGCTCACCAGGGGGCCGCGACACTGAAGCTTTCTTT. It specifies CASSPGGRDTEAFF.